One and the same sample provided the 19 T cell receptor beta chains below, sequenced in a study of cytomegalovirus exposure and HLA in healthy donors. The PCR employed 60 Vbeta primers together with 13 Jbeta primers. Data came from immunoSEQ multiplex PCR; TCRdb stores just in-frame clones and leaves some out. This sample has about 130,000 clones; approximately 80% occur once, and the top ten carry roughly 3.8%. Sequencing was carried out using PBMCs. These receptors were obtained from a male donor in good health and CMV-seronegative.

V usage is TRBV5-1 and J usage is TRBJ1-2; 7 positions agree with TRBD1. Germline V gene data show CDR1 as SGHRS and CDR2 as YFSETQ. CDR3 size: 14 residues. V was clipped by 5 bases and J by 1 base; unmatched bases: 5. This CDR3 is CASSPGTDNYGYTF. The DNA for the CDR3 is TGCGCCAGCAGTCCCGGGACAGATAACTATGGCTACACCTTC.

There are a few counts of this clone. The gene calls are TRBV4-3 and TRBJ2-6; D may be TRBD2 (5 bases). Trimming took off 0 bases at V and 0 bases at J, with 9 bases between the two ends. CDR1 LGHNA and CDR2 YSLEER come from the germline V gene. The CDR3 consists of 17 residues. CDR3 amino acids: CASSQEEESSGANVLTF. For the CDR3, the DNA is TGCGCCAGCAGCCAAGAGGAGGAGAGCTCTGGGGCCAACGTCCTGACTTTC.

J is TRBJ2-2 and V is TRBV7-8; no definite D call. V shed 5 bases and J shed 5 bases, with 9 bases lying between them. The CDR3 consists of 13 residues. In germline, CDR1 is SGHVS, CDR2 FQNEAQ. CDR3 amino acids: CASSPYVTGELFF. CDR3 bases: TGTGCCAGCAGCCCCTACGTGACCGGGGAGCTGTTTTTT.

The rearrangement links TRBV28 to TRBJ1-1; 8 bases match TRBD1. Germline assignment: CDR1 MDHEN and CDR2 SYDVKM. Losses at the gene ends were 6 bases for V and 7 bases for J; bases not matched to a gene: 10. This CDR3 is built from 14 residues. The CDR3 spells CASRTFGQGGEAFF. DNA of the CDR3: TGTGCCAGCAGGACATTTGGACAGGGAGGTGAAGCTTTCTTT.

The rearrangement joins TRBV6-1 to TRBJ2-1; 7 nucleotides agree with TRBD1. Germline CDR1 and CDR2: MNHNS and SASEGT. This CDR3 has 13 amino acids. J was trimmed by 9 bases and V by 3 bases; bases with no gene match: 5. CDR3 DNA: TGTGCCAGCAGTGACCGACAGGGAACTGAGCAGTTCTTC. Translation gives CASSDRQGTEQFF.

This clone turned up a few times. At one end the junction does not follow the germline gene, possibly because of a read error. The chain links TRBV7-9 to TRBJ2-4; D might be TRBD1 (6 bases). Per germline, CDR1 SEHNR and CDR2 FQNEAQ (reference sequence). The CDR3 length is 18 residues. CDR3: CSSSLAGTGQLAKNIQYF. CDR3 DNA: TGTTCCAGCAGCTTAGCCGGCACAGGACAGCTAGCCAAAAACATTCAGTACTTC.

Here the CDR3 DNA reads TGTGCCAGCAGCGGCCCGGGCGGGGGCCTCTACGAGCAGTACTTC. Protein product: CASSGPGGGLYEQYF. The J gene is TRBJ2-7, the V gene TRBV13; a possible D gene is TRBD2 (7 bases). Per germline, CDR1 PRHDT and CDR2 FYEKMQ (reference sequence). Trimming shortened V by 5 bases and J by 3 bases, and 17 bases separated the two germline ends. CDR3 size: 15 residues. The variable domain in full, with the rest retrieved from reference TRBV13 and TRBJ2-7, is AAGVIQSPRHLIKEKRETATLKCYPIPRHDTVYWYQQGPGQDPQFLISFYEKMQSDKGSIPDRFSAQQFSDYHSELNMSSLELGDSALYFCASSGPGGGLYEQYFGPGTRLTVT.

The chain joins TRBV19 to TRBJ1-2; 9 nucleotides agree with TRBD1. Germline trimming cut 7 bases from V and 7 bases from J; bases unmatched to any gene: 16. The CDR3 spans 16 residues. CDR1 and CDR2 (germline): LNHDA, SQIVND (reference sequence). CDR3 sequence (DNA): TGTGCCAGTAAGGCTCGGGACAGGGCGTTAAGAGGTGGCTACACCTTC. Encoded protein: CASKARDRALRGGYTF.

The rearrangement uses TRBV28 and TRBJ1-3; D remains ambiguous. Per the germline V gene, CDR1 is MDHEN and CDR2 is SYDVKM. This CDR3 is built from 12 residues. Deletions cut 2 bases from V and 7 bases from J, with 6 bases between. The CDR3 here is CASSLSANTIYF. As DNA, the CDR3 is TGTGCCAGCAGTTTAAGCGCGAACACCATATATTTT.

This rearrangement joins TRBV10-3 to TRBJ1-2, with 9 bases that match TRBD1. Trimming at V came to 6 bases and at J to 5 bases, leaving 7 bases not matched to a gene. CDR1 and CDR2 from the germline V gene are ENHRY and SYGVKD. The CDR3 contains 14 residues. CDR3 in DNA: TGTGCCATCAGGTGGACAGGGGAAACGTATGGCTACACCTTC. It codes for CAIRWTGETYGYTF.

This chain uses TRBV5-1 with TRBJ2-2, with 12 positions matching TRBD2. The CDR3 totals 17 residues. V shed 4 bases and J 6 bases; nucleotides not matched to a gene: 10. Germline assignment: CDR1 SGHRS and CDR2 YFSETQ. The CDR3 DNA is TGCGCCAGCAGCCCCGGGACTAGCGGGTTCCTCGCCGGGGAGCTGTTTTTT. The encoded protein is CASSPGTSGFLAGELFF.

This chain joins TRBV4-1 and TRBJ1-2, with a weak D call TRBD1 (5 bases). The CDR3 is 16 residues long. V lost 4 bases and J lost 2, with 17 bases in between. Germline values: CDR1 MGHRA, CDR2 YSYEKL. The CDR3 nucleotides are TGCGCCAGCAGCCCGCAAACGACAGTTAGAAACTATGGCTACACCTTC. This translates into CASSPQTTVRNYGYTF.

The V call is TRBV7-6, the J call TRBJ2-1; maybe TRBD2 (6 bases). The CDR3 is 13 residues long. V shed 5 bases and J shed 7 bases, with 12 bases lying between them. Germline V gene sequence: CDR1 SGHVS, CDR2 FNYEAQ. In DNA form, the CDR3 reads TGTGCCAGCAGCCCAAGGCTAGCGAATGAGCAGTTCTTC. It is translated as CASSPRLANEQFF.

The rearrangement uses TRBV21-1 and TRBJ1-2; the tabulated D call, TRBD1, remains unverified against the DNA. TRBV21-1 has pseudogene status. The CDR3 has 16 residues. This CDR3 reads CASSKRMDRGRCGYTF. The CDR3 DNA sequence: TGTGCCAGCAGCAAAAGGATGGACAGGGGGCGGTGTGGCTACACCTTC.

The J gene is TRBJ2-1, the V gene TRBV6-4; 9 nucleotides align to TRBD1. The CDR3 has 13 amino acids. CDR1 and CDR2 from the germline V gene are MRHNA and SNTAGT. The V gene end was trimmed by 3 bases and the J gene end by 13 bases; junction bases not matched to a gene: 7. The CDR3 spells CASSDSRDRDQFF. DNA of the CDR3: TGTGCCAGCAGTGATTCCCGGGACAGGGACCAGTTCTTC.

CDR3 DNA: TGTGCCAGCTCACCATCACAGGGGGCTGGCAATCAGCCCCAGCATTTT. As protein: CASSPSQGAGNQPQHF. The chain carries TRBV18 and TRBJ1-5, with 9 bases fitting TRBD1. The CDR3 is 16 residues long. The J segment lost 2 bases and the V segment lost 2 bases, leaving 4 bases of the junction unmatched. CDR1 KGHSH and CDR2 LQKENI come from the germline V gene.

J is TRBJ2-2 and V is TRBV7-2, with TRBD2 matching 13 bases. V shed 0 bases and J 5 bases; nucleotides not matched to a gene: 12. The CDR3 is 20 residues long. The V gene's germline CDR1 is SGHTA and CDR2 FQGNSA. Here the CDR3 DNA reads TGTGCCAGCAGCTTAGCCTCAGGACTAGCGGGGGTGGTACGGACCGGGGAGCTGTTTTTT. Protein sequence: CASSLASGLAGVVRTGELFF.

The chain uses TRBV9 and TRBJ2-3; D is ambiguous. V was trimmed by 3 bases and J by 2 bases, leaving 7 bases between them. Germline CDR1 and CDR2: SGDLS and YYNGEE. The CDR3 is made up of 13 amino acids. CDR3 DNA sequence: TGTGCCAGCAGCGGGGCCGCCACAGATACGCAGTATTTT. This encodes CASSGAATDTQYF.

V gene TRBV18 combines with J gene TRBJ2-5, with D hard to call. The germline V gene encodes CDR1 KGHSH and CDR2 LQKENI. This CDR3 region has 14 residues. The V gene lost 0 bases and the J gene lost 5 bases, with 10 bases spanning the gap. The CDR3 here is CASSPPTPPETQYF. The CDR3 DNA is TGTGCCAGCTCACCACCGACACCTCCGGAGACCCAGTACTTC.